Given below is one TCR beta chain in context. These data are taken from a study of blood T cell repertoires in COVID-19. Background on the study: From T cells, B-cell-depleted T cells, or PBMCs came the material, which was cDNA or gDNA.

CDR1 and CDR2 (germline): SGDLS, YYNGEE. The CDR3 is 20 residues long. V shed 0 bases and J 0 bases; nucleotides not matched to a gene: 13. Sequencing was performed with immunoSEQ multiplex PCR; in TCRdb, only in-frame clones are kept and a portion is missing. The sample gives about 60,000 clones, roughly 84% of which show up once; around 9.6% is in the top ten. The rearrangement links TRBV9 to TRBJ2-3; TRBD2 matches 10 bases. The TCR was taken from a man between 50 and 59 years old with COVID-19, enrolled during active disease. The sequenced sample consisted of peripheral blood. The CDR3 is CASSVGTGTSERISTDTQYF. The CDR3 DNA sequence: TGTGCCAGCAGCGTAGGAACCGGGACTAGCGAAAGGATAAGCACAGATACGCAGTATTTT.